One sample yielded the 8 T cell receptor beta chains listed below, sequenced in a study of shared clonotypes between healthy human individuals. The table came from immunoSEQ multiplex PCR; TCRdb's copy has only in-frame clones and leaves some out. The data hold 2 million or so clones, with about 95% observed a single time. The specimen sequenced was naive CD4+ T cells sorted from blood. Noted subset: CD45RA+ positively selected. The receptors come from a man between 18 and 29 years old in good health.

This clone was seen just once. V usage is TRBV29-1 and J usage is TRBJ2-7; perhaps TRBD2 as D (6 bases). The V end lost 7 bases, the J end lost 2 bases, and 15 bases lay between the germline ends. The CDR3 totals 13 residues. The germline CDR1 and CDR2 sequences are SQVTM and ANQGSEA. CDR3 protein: CSAAGRLTYEQYF. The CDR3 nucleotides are TGCAGCGCAGCGGGCAGGTTAACCTACGAGCAGTACTTC.

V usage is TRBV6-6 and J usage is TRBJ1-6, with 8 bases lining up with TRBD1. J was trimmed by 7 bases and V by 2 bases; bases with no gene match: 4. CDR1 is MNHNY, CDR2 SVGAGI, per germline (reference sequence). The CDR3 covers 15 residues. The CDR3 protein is CASSYGQGPNSPLHF. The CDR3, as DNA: TGTGCCAGCAGTTACGGACAGGGCCCAAATTCACCCCTCCACTTT.

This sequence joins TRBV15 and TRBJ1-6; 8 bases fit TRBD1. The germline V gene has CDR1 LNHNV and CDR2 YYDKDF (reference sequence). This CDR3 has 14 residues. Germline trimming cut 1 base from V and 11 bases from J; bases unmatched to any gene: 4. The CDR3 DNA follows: TGTGCCACCAGCAGAGTAACAGGGGGTACACCCCTCCACTTT. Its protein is CATSRVTGGTPLHF.

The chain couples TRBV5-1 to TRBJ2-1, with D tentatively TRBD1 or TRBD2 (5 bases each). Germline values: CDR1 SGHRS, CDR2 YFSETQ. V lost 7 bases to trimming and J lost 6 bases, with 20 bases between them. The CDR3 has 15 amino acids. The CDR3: CASRLSGTGANEQFF. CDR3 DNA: TGCGCCAGCCGCCTTTCCGGGACCGGGGCCAATGAGCAGTTCTTC.

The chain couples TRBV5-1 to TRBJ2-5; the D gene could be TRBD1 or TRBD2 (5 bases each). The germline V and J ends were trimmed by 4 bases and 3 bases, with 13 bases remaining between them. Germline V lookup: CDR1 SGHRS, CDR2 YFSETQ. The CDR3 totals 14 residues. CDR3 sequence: CASSRDLWKETQYF. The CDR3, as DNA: TGCGCCAGCAGCCGGGACCTCTGGAAAGAGACCCAGTACTTC. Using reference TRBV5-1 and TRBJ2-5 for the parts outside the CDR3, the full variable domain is KAGVTQTPRYLIKTRGQQVTLSCSPISGHRSVSWYQQTPGQGLQFLFEYFSETQRNKGNFPGRFSGRQFSNSRSEMNVSTLELGDSALYLCASSRDLWKETQYFGPGTRLLVL.

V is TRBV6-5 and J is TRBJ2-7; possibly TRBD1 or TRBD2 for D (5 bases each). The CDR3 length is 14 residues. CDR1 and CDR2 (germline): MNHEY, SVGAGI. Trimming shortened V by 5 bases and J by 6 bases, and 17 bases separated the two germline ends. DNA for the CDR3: TGTGCCAGCAGTCCCGGCGTATGGGGGTCCGAGCAGTACTTC. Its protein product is CASSPGVWGSEQYF.

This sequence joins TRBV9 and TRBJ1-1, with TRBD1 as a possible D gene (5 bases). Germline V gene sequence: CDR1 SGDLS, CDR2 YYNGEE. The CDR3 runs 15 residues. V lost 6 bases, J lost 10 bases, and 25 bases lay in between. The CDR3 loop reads CASTPPPGRPRLAFF. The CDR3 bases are TGTGCCAGCACCCCGCCCCCAGGGCGCCCCAGGTTAGCTTTCTTT.

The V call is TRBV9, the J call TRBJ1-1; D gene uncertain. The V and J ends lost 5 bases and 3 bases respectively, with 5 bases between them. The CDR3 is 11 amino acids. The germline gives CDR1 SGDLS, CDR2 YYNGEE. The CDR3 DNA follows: TGTGCCAGCAGTGCCCACACTGAAGCTTTCTTT. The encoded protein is CASSAHTEAFF. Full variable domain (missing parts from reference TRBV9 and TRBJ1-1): DSGVTQTPKHLITATGQRVTLRCSPRSGDLSVYWYQQSLDQGLQFLIQYYNGEERAKGNILERFSAQQFPDLHSELNLSSLELGDSALYFCASSAHTEAFFGQGTRLTVV.